Below, 6 T cell receptor beta chains from the same sample are listed, as sequenced in a study of blood T cell repertoires in COVID-19. Profiling relied on immunoSEQ multiplex PCR, and the TCRdb table lists in-frame clones only, not all of them. The profile shows hundreds of thousands of clones, around 80% of them singletons. The sequencing sample was made of PBMCs or T cells enriched from blood (not recorded which). Receptor source: a man younger than 45 with acute COVID-19.

This chain joins TRBV6-1 and TRBJ2-3; 8 bases map to TRBD1. V gave up 1 base and J gave up 2 bases; unmatched junction bases: 2. Germline V gene lookup returns CDR1 MNHNS and CDR2 SASEGT. The CDR3 sequence is 15 residues long. The CDR3 loop reads CASSEGTGFTDTQYF. Written as DNA, the CDR3 is TGTGCCAGCAGTGAAGGGACAGGGTTCACAGATACGCAGTATTTT.

This clone was detected once. This chain uses TRBV7-2 with TRBJ2-2, with a possible D match to TRBD2 (7 bases). The V end lost 4 bases, the J end lost 5 bases, and 14 bases lay between the germline ends. The CDR3 runs to 15 residues. The germline V gene has CDR1 SGHTA and CDR2 FQGNSA. This CDR3 reads CASSSGGWETGELFF. For the CDR3, the DNA is TGTGCCAGCAGCTCGGGGGGCTGGGAGACCGGGGAGCTGTTTTTT.

This chain joins TRBV29-1 and TRBJ2-3, with 10 bases aligning to TRBD2. The CDR3 extends over 15 amino acids. The germline gives CDR1 SQVTM, CDR2 ANQGSEA. Trimming at V came to 5 bases and at J to 2 bases, leaving 7 bases not matched to a gene. As DNA, the CDR3 is TGCAGCGTTAACAAAGCGGGAGGGAACACAGATACGCAGTATTTT. Its translation: CSVNKAGGNTDTQYF.

The J gene is TRBJ2-1, the V gene TRBV28; the match to TRBD1 covers 7 bases. The germline gives CDR1 MDHEN, CDR2 SYDVKM. V lost 10 bases and J lost 6; bases outside the gene matches: 12. The CDR3 is 14 residues long. In nucleotides, the CDR3 is TGTGCCATGTCCCCTATAACAGGGGCCAATGAGCAGTTCTTC. Residues: CAMSPITGANEQFF.

The V gene is TRBV24-1, the J gene TRBJ1-2, with D perhaps matching TRBD1 (5 bases). This CDR3 spans 14 amino acids. Germline V CDR1 and CDR2: KGHDR, SFDVKD. V dropped 2 bases and J dropped 8 bases, with 14 bases sitting between them. CDR3 amino acids: CATSDSWGGYGYTF. The CDR3 DNA is TGTGCCACCAGTGATTCCTGGGGGGGGTACGGCTACACCTTC.

CDR3 in amino acids: CASSSGQTFSYNSPLHF. CDR3 coding DNA: TGCGCCAGCAGCTCGGGACAAACTTTCTCCTATAATTCACCCCTCCACTTT. This chain joins TRBV5-1 and TRBJ1-6; TRBD1 might be the D (6 bases). Looked up from germline, CDR1 is SGHRS and CDR2 is YFSETQ. CDR3 length equals 17 residues. Trimming took 3 bases from V and 0 from J, leaving 13 bases between them.